This T cell receptor (beta chain) came from a study of T cell repertoires in cytomegalovirus infection. For the study at large: Carrying CMV and the relevant HLA type showed in public TCR beta signatures.

This clonotype showed up just a few times. Its target is unknown. General study points: Cumulative frequency (of public TCR beta family members) identified carriers of CMV plus the relevant HLA. CMV-specific TCR beta clonotypes restricted by HLA-C were the ones dominating the ex vivo response.

MiXCR, run by TCRdb on the reads, gives a single entry per CDR3 protein. The repertoire includes roughly 760,000 distinct CDR3 sequences, approximately 34% of them detected once, and 2.5% to 3.5% sits in the top ten. Looked up from germline, CDR1 is SGHTA and CDR2 is FQGNSA. The CDR3 length is 15 residues. Trimming removed 2 bases at V and 8 bases at J, with 15 bases between. What was sequenced was PBMCs. This clonotype was obtained from a human donor in good health (CMV status not recorded). Some clones in this sample may be carry-over from other donors' samples. The chain has TRBV7-2 and TRBJ1-4; possible D gene TRBD1, 6 bases. The chain's CDR3 is CASSLNPGAYEKLFF. For the CDR3, the DNA is TGTGCCAGCAGCTTAAATCCAGGGGCCTACGAAAAACTGTTTTTT.